The 10 T cell receptor beta chains below were found in one sample sequenced in a study of blood T cell repertoires in COVID-19. Produced via immunoSEQ multiplex PCR; TCRdb's table is partial and in-frame only. The sample holds some 130,000 clones, around 85% seen once. Sequencing was carried out using peripheral blood. These receptor sequences come from a human donor in a cohort sampled during active COVID-19.

This rearrangement joins TRBV7-6 to TRBJ1-2; 8 positions match TRBD1. The germline CDR1 and CDR2 sequences are SGHVS and FNYEAQ. The CDR3 has 13 amino acids. V shed 6 bases and J 4 bases; nucleotides not matched to a gene: 4. CDR3 region: CASSYGQGYGYTF. The CDR3 coding sequence is TGTGCCAGCAGTTACGGACAGGGCTATGGCTACACCTTC.

The V gene is TRBV24-1, the J gene TRBJ2-4; TRBD1 matches 9 bases. CDR1 is KGHDR, CDR2 SFDVKD, per germline. V dropped 9 bases and J dropped 1; count of bases not matched to a gene: 12. The CDR3 length is 17 residues. CDR3 sequence: CATQGPNRGPAKNIQYF. The CDR3 DNA reads as TGTGCCACCCAGGGCCCCAACAGGGGGCCGGCCAAAAACATTCAGTACTTC.

The rearrangement links TRBV2 to TRBJ2-3, with 14 bases identical to TRBD2. Trimming at V came to 3 bases and at J to 3 bases, leaving 11 bases not matched to a gene. The CDR3 is made up of 19 amino acids. Germline CDR1 and CDR2: SNHLY and FYNNEI. Here the CDR3 reads CASSDPSGTSGSRTDTQYF. CDR3 coding DNA: TGTGCCAGCAGTGACCCCTCGGGGACTAGCGGGAGTAGAACAGATACGCAGTATTTT.

The J gene is TRBJ1-2, the V gene TRBV4-3, with D possibly being TRBD1 (6 bases). From germline, CDR1 is LGHNA and CDR2 YSLEER. Trimming took 0 bases from V and 6 from J, leaving 11 bases between them. CDR3 length: 14 residues. CDR3 loop: CASSQDIGGNGYTF. The CDR3 DNA reads TGCGCCAGCAGCCAAGATATAGGGGGTAATGGCTACACCTTC.

V gene TRBV30 combines with J gene TRBJ1-2, with 10 bases identical to TRBD1. CDR1 GTSNPN and CDR2 SVGIG come from the germline V gene (reference sequence). The length of the CDR3 is 15 residues. Unmatched junction bases numbered 7, after V lost 1 base and J lost 5 bases. This CDR3 is CAWSGVTGGDYGYTF. CDR3 in DNA: TGTGCCTGGAGTGGGGTGACAGGGGGCGATTATGGCTACACCTTC.

This clone was recorded a few times. V and J are TRBV29-1 and TRBJ1-2; D is perhaps TRBD1 (5 bases). Trimming shortened V by 0 bases and J by 8 bases, and 13 bases separated the two germline ends. This CDR3 is 13 amino acids long. Germline-derived CDR1 and CDR2 are SQVTM and ANQGSEA. In DNA form, the CDR3 reads TGCAGCGTTGAAGAGGGACTGTCGGCGGGCTACACCTTC. It encodes CSVEEGLSAGYTF. Looking up the rest from reference TRBV29-1 and TRBJ1-2 gives the full variable domain: SAVISQKPSRDICQRGTSLTIQCQVDSQVTMMFWYRQQPGQSLTLIATANQGSEATYESGFVIDKFPISRPNLTFSTLTVSNMSPEDSSIYLCSVEEGLSAGYTFGSGTRLTVV.

The chain is built from TRBV6-5 and TRBJ1-2; D is perhaps TRBD1 (6 bases). The V and J ends lost 5 bases and 3 bases respectively, with 10 bases between them. The CDR3 consists of 13 residues. Germline CDR1 is MNHEY and CDR2 is SVGAGI. This CDR3 reads CASSKPGDYGYTF. As DNA, the CDR3 is TGTGCCAGCAGTAAACCAGGGGACTATGGCTACACCTTC.

As concerns this clone: The junction and the germline gene differ at one end; a read error may be behind it. The chain is built from TRBV3-1 (or the pseudogene TRBV3-2) and TRBJ2-6; perhaps TRBD1 as D (6 bases). Germline CDR1 LGHDT, CDR2 YNNKEL (reference sequence). The CDR3 contains 20 residues. CDR3 region: CASTQSWQGWANSGANVLTF. The DNA of the CDR3 is TGTGCCAGCACCCAAAGCTGGCAGGGGTGGGCTAACTCTGGGGCCAACGTCCTGACTTTC.

The genes are TRBV7-2 and TRBJ1-2; 7 bases agree with TRBD1. The CDR3 contains 12 residues. Losses at the gene ends were 3 bases for V and 13 bases for J; bases not matched to a gene: 8. CDR1 and CDR2 from the germline V gene are SGHTA and FQGNSA. CDR3 amino acids: CASSFPNNRGTF. In DNA form, the CDR3 reads TGTGCCAGCAGCTTCCCGAACAACAGGGGCACCTTC.

Points on this clone: Possible read error: a much larger clone is one base away. This CDR3 is also generated by other DNA sequences in the sample. CDR3 amino acids: CASSSGTVNSPLHF. The DNA of the CDR3 is TGCGCCAGCAGCTCCGGGACAGTTAATTCACCCCTCCACTTT. This sequence joins TRBV5-1 and TRBJ1-6; 7 bases align to TRBD1. CDR1 is SGHRS, CDR2 YFSETQ, per germline. The CDR3 is 14 residues long. V was clipped by 3 bases and J by 6 bases; unmatched bases: 3.